These T cell receptor beta chains were read from a single sample in a study of post-analysis software for immune sequencing data. TCRdb analysed the PCR reads with MiXCR anew, one entry per CDR3 protein. The sample shows 650,000 to 850,000 distinct CDR3 sequences, 35% to 55% of them seen only once. The sample taken for sequencing was blood. Receptors originate from a girl aged 10-17 years with multiple sclerosis. CDR3s include the opening cysteine and the closing phenylalanine or tryptophan. A D gene is named only where the DNA matches it firmly. Where a row states a size, it is once, few, many or the class of an expanded clone; other rows omit it.

TRBV21-1,once,TRBJ2-5,NA,CASSKKPHLQGPQETQYF,TGTGCCAGCAGCAAAAAGCCCCATTTACAGGGGCCACAAGAGACCCAGTACTTC
TRBV27,few,TRBJ2-1,NA,CASRGAGGSSYNEQFF,TGTGCCAGCAGGGGGGCAGGCGGCAGCTCCTACAATGAGCAGTTCTTC
TRBV12-3/TRBV12-4,few,TRBJ2-4,NA,CASRPTGTSSQNIQYF,TGTGCCAGCAGACCCACAGGGACTTCTAGCCAAAACATTCAGTACTTC
TRBV24-1,NA,TRBJ2-1,NA,CATSNLNAVNNEQFF,TGTGCCACCAGTAATTTGAACGCGGTAAACAATGAGCAGTTCTTC
TRBV20-1,few,TRBJ1-5,NA,CSATQGSNQPQHF,TGCAGTGCAACCCAGGGGAGCAATCAGCCCCAGCATTTT
TRBV6-2/TRBV6-3,few,TRBJ2-5,TRBD1,CASRRTGIGETQYF,TGTGCCAGCAGACGGACAGGGATTGGGGAGACCCAGTACTTC
TRBV27,NA,TRBJ2-6,NA,CASEWTGANVLTF,TGTGCCAGCGAGTGGACTGGGGCCAACGTCCTGACTTTC
TRBV6-5,NA,TRBJ1-2,TRBD1,CASSTPRAWTGGGYTF,TGTGCCAGCAGTACCCCCCGCGCGTGGACAGGTGGCGGCTACACCTTC
TRBV2,NA,TRBJ1-2,TRBD1,CASSEGQGFFGYTF,TGTGCCAGCAGTGAGGGACAGGGGTTCTTCGGCTACACCTTC
TRBV14,few,TRBJ2-1,NA,CASSHFIAYPPGEQFF,TGTGCCAGCAGCCATTTTATAGCGTATCCCCCCGGAGAGCAGTTCTTC
TRBV6-6,NA,TRBJ2-7,TRBD1,CASSYWGQGTVEQYF,TGTGCCAGCAGTTACTGGGGACAGGGGACAGTCGAGCAGTACTTC
TRBV29-1,NA,TRBJ2-7,TRBD2,CSVEDRGGSGSEEQYF,TGCAGCGTTGAAGATCGCGGCGGTAGCGGGAGTGAAGAGCAGTACTTC
TRBV29-1,NA,TRBJ1-2,NA,CSAEGGTNYGYTF,TGCAGCGCCGAAGGGGGGACTAACTATGGCTACACCTTC
TRBV7-2,once,TRBJ2-5,NA,CASSLGINRETQYF,TGTGCCAGCAGCTTAGGGATAAATCGGGAGACCCAGTACTTC
TRBV6-5,NA,TRBJ2-7,NA,CASSRGSGEQYF,TGTGCCAGCAGTCGGGGCAGTGGCGAGCAGTACTTC
TRBV5-1,NA,TRBJ2-4,NA,CASSPGLGGTKNIQYF,TGCGCCAGCAGCCCCGGACTAGGGGGAACCAAAAACATTCAGTACTTC
TRBV7-9,NA,TRBJ1-2,NA,CASSPGHVGGYTF,TGTGCCAGCAGCCCGGGACACGTGGGGGGCTACACCTTC
TRBV4-1,few,TRBJ2-3,TRBD2,CASSQDGELAGRTDTQYF,TGCGCCAGCAGCCAAGACGGGGAACTAGCGGGAAGGACAGATACGCAGTATTTT
TRBV20-1,NA,TRBJ2-3,TRBD2,CSFTSGIGTDTQYF,TGCAGTTTTACTAGCGGGATCGGTACAGATACGCAGTATTTT
TRBV7-3,NA,TRBJ2-5,TRBD1,CASSSAGGSETQYF,TGTGCCAGCAGCTCAGCAGGGGGCAGTGAGACCCAGTACTTC
TRBV25-1,few,TRBJ2-5,TRBD1,CASSATGYQETQYF,TGTGCCAGCAGTGCGACAGGGTACCAAGAGACCCAGTACTTC
TRBV12-3/TRBV12-4,NA,TRBJ2-3,TRBD2,CASSFLAGVPDTQYF,TGTGCCAGCAGTTTCCTAGCGGGAGTCCCAGATACGCAGTATTTT
TRBV28,NA,TRBJ2-7,TRBD1,CASRYGQGPYEQYF,TGTGCCAGCAGGTACGGACAGGGGCCCTACGAGCAGTACTTC
TRBV5-1,many,TRBJ2-5,TRBD2,CASSLGPSGTREQYF,TGCGCCAGCAGCTTGGGTCCTAGCGGGACGCGGGAGCAGTACTTC
TRBV27,few,TRBJ2-5,NA,CASSLPNQETQYF,TGTGCCAGCAGTTTACCGAACCAAGAGACCCAGTACTTC
TRBV5-5,few,TRBJ2-1,NA,CASSWGPGVYNEQFF,TGTGCCAGCAGCTGGGGACCCGGGGTCTACAATGAGCAGTTCTTC
TRBV12-3/TRBV12-4,few,TRBJ1-2,NA,CASSVQREGYTF,TGTGCCAGCAGTGTACAAAGGGAAGGCTACACCTTC
TRBV20-1,few,TRBJ2-3,NA,CSARSTSTDTQYF,TGCAGTGCTAGGTCCACTAGTACAGATACGCAGTATTTT
TRBV7-2,few,TRBJ2-1,NA,CASSLVGTRASYNEQFF,TGTGCCAGCAGCTTAGTAGGGACCCGGGCCTCCTACAATGAGCAGTTCTTC
TRBV29-1,once,TRBJ2-1,NA,CSLTLTGVNEQFF,TGCAGCTTGACACTGACAGGAGTTAATGAGCAGTTCTTC
TRBV7-2,NA,TRBJ2-3,TRBD1,CASSSTGGAPDTQYF,TGTGCCAGCAGCTCAACAGGGGGCGCCCCAGATACGCAGTATTTT
TRBV28,NA,TRBJ2-4,NA,CASSRDGAKNIQYF,TGTGCCAGCAGCCGGGACGGCGCCAAAAACATTCAGTACTTC
TRBV4-3,NA,TRBJ2-2,NA,CASSQDPTTGELFF,TGCGCCAGCAGCCAAGATCCAACAACCGGGGAGCTGTTTTTT
TRBV20-1,NA,TRBJ2-7,NA,CSARDHDGVTYEQYF,TGCAGTGCTAGAGATCATGACGGCGTTACCTACGAGCAGTACTTC
TRBV10-3,few,TRBJ2-5,NA,CAISEMGGHFIETQYF,TGTGCCATCAGTGAAATGGGAGGACACTTTATAGAGACCCAGTACTTC
TRBV12-3/TRBV12-4,NA,TRBJ2-3,NA,CASTRGLGDMQYF,TGTGCCAGCACCCGGGGGCTAGGGGATATGCAGTATTTT
TRBV12-3/TRBV12-4,NA,TRBJ1-1,TRBD1,CASSLVGQGAPNTEAFF,TGTGCCAGCAGTTTAGTGGGACAGGGGGCGCCGAACACTGAAGCTTTCTTT
TRBV6-6,once,TRBJ1-2,TRBD1,CASQTGEDDYTF,TGTGCCAGTCAGACAGGGGAAGATGACTACACCTTC
TRBV5-1,NA,TRBJ2-3,NA,CASRVLATSTDTQYF,TGCGCCAGCAGGGTGCTGGCTACTAGCACAGATACGCAGTATTTT
TRBV9,NA,TRBJ2-2,NA,CASSVGGSLNTGELFF,TGTGCCAGCAGCGTAGGGGGATCCCTGAACACCGGGGAGCTGTTTTTT